The next 9 T cell receptor beta chains were all read from a single sample in a study of siplizumab effects on memory and regulatory T cells. This table comes from immunoSEQ multiplex PCR, and its TCRdb copy is limited to in-frame clones, with some not included. The table shows about 100,000 clones, with around 90% occurring only once. Input material: non-Treg CD4+ T cells sorted from blood. The receptors here all came from a human donor in good health.

The chain couples TRBV18 to TRBJ2-2, with D possibly TRBD1 on 5 matching bases. Germline V gene sequence: CDR1 KGHSH, CDR2 LQKENI. The CDR3 is made up of 14 amino acids. V lost 3 bases to trimming and J lost 1 base, with 6 bases between them. The CDR3 region is CASSPQGNTGELFF. CDR3 sequence (DNA): TGTGCCAGCTCACCTCAGGGGAACACCGGGGAGCTGTTTTTT.

V and J are TRBV6-6 and TRBJ1-5, with D uncertain. This CDR3 region has 15 residues. Per germline, CDR1 MNHNY and CDR2 SVGAGI (reference sequence). V gave up 7 bases and J gave up 1 base, with 14 bases separating them. CDR3 DNA: TGTGCCAGCAAGGGCCAGGAAGGGAGCAATCAGCCCCAGCATTTT. Its translation is CASKGQEGSNQPQHF.

The chain recombines TRBV7-2 with TRBJ1-5, with 7 bases matching TRBD1. After removal of 5 bases from V and 7 bases from J, the junction contained 8 bases not matched to a gene. Per germline, CDR1 SGHTA and CDR2 FQGNSA. This CDR3 contains 14 residues. CDR3 DNA: TGTGCCAGCAGCGCTACAGGGGACAGCCAGCCCCAGCATTTT. As protein: CASSATGDSQPQHF.

The gene calls are TRBV25-1 and TRBJ1-1, with 9 bases lining up with TRBD1. V lost 6 bases, J lost 1 base, and 0 bases stayed unmatched. Germline V gene sequence: CDR1 MGHDK, CDR2 SYGVNS. The CDR3 sequence is 13 residues long. CDR3 sequence: CASRDRGNTEAFF. The CDR3 DNA reads TGTGCCAGCAGGGACAGGGGGAACACTGAAGCTTTCTTT.

CDR3 in DNA: TGTGCCAGCAGACAGAAGGGAGGGGTCCGTGAAAAACTGTTTTTT. This encodes CASRQKGGVREKLFF. The chain uses TRBV6-5 and TRBJ1-4, with a possible D match to TRBD1 (5 bases). V lost 6 bases to trimming and J lost 7 bases, with 18 bases between them. The CDR3 extends over 15 amino acids. The germline V gene has CDR1 MNHEY and CDR2 SVGAGI.

V and J are TRBV9 and TRBJ2-3; D is ambiguous. This CDR3 comprises 12 residues. The V end was cut by 3 bases, the J end by 4 bases, with 6 bases between. Germline-derived CDR1 and CDR2 are SGDLS and YYNGEE. The CDR3 DNA follows: TGTGCCAGCAGCGCCGCAGCAGATACGCAGTATTTT. Translation gives CASSAAADTQYF.

CDR3 protein: CAWSVPTRIYTF. As DNA, the CDR3 is TGTGCCTGGAGTGTCCCCACTAGAATCTACACCTTC. The V call is TRBV30, the J call TRBJ1-2, with unresolved D. CDR3 length: 12 amino acids. The ends were cut back, 0 bases at V and 10 bases at J, with 12 bases in the middle. Germline CDR1 reads GTSNPN; CDR2 reads SVGIG (reference sequence).

This sequence joins TRBV7-2 and TRBJ2-7; 14 bases are shared with TRBD2. CDR3 size: 14 residues. The V and J ends lost 7 bases and 6 bases, in that order; junction bases with no gene match: 5. Germline-derived CDR1 and CDR2 are SGHTA and FQGNSA. CDR3 in amino acids: CASTRLAGGLEQYF. DNA for the CDR3: TGTGCCAGCACCAGACTAGCGGGAGGGCTCGAGCAGTACTTC.

V is TRBV5-4 and J is TRBJ2-7; 13 bases line up with TRBD2. The CDR3 is 16 amino acids. The V and J ends lost 0 bases and 7 bases, in that order; junction bases with no gene match: 7. The germline V gene encodes CDR1 SGHNT and CDR2 YYREEE (reference sequence). CDR3 amino acids: CASSLGGLAGSREQYF. CDR3 DNA sequence: TGTGCCAGCAGCTTGGGGGGACTAGCGGGATCACGAGAGCAGTACTTC. Drawing the rest from reference TRBV5-4 and TRBJ2-7, the complete variable domain is ETGVTQSPTHLIKTRGQQVTLRCSSQSGHNTVSWYQQALGQGPQFIFQYYREEENGRGNFPPRFSGLQFPNYSSELNVNALELDDSALYLCASSLGGLAGSREQYFGPGTRLTVT.